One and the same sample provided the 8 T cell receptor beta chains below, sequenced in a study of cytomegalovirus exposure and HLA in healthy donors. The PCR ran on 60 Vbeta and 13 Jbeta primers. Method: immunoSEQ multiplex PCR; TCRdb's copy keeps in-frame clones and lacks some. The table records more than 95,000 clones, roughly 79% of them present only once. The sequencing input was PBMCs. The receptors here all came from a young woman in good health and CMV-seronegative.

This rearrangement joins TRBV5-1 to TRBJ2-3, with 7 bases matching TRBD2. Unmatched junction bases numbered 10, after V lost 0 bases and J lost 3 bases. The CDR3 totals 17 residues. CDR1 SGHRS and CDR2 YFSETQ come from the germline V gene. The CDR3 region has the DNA TGCGCCAGCAGCTTGGGTTTACTGGGCGGGAGAACAGATACGCAGTATTTT. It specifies CASSLGLLGGRTDTQYF.

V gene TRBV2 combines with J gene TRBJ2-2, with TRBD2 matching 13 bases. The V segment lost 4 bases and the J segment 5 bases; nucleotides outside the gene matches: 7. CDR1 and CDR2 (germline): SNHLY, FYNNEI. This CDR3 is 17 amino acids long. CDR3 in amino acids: CASSVWTSGGGTGELFF. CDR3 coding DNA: TGTGCCAGCAGTGTTTGGACTAGCGGGGGCGGAACCGGGGAGCTGTTTTTT. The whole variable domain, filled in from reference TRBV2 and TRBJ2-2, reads EPEVTQTPSHQVTQMGQEVILRCVPISNHLYFYWYRQILGQKVEFLVSFYNNEISEKSEIFDDQFSVERPDGSNFTLKIRSTKLEDSAMYFCASSVWTSGGGTGELFFGEGSRLTVL.

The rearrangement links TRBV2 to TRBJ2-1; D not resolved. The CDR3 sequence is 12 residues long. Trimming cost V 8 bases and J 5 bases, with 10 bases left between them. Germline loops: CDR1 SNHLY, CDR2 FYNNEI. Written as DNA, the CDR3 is TGTGCCAGCCTAGAGCTAGACAATGAGCAGTTCTTC. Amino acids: CASLELDNEQFF.

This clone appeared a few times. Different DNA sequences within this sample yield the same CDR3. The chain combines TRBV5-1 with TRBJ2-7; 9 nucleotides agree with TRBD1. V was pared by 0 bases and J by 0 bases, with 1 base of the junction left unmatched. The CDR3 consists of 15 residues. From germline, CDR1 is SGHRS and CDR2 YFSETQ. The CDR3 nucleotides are TGCGCCAGCAGCTTGGGGGGACAGGGCTCCTACGAGCAGTACTTC. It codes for CASSLGGQGSYEQYF.

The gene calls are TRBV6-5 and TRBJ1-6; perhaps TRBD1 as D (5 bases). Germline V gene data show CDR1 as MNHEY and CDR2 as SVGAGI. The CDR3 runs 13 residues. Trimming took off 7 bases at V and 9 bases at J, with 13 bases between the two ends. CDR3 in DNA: TGTGCCAGCACCTTGGGGCGAAGTTCACCCCTCCACTTT. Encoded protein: CASTLGRSSPLHF.

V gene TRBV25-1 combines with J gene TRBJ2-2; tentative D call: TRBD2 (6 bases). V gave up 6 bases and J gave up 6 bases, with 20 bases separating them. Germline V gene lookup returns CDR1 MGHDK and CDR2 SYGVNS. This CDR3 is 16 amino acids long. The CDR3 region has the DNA TGTGCCAGCAGCGGAGGGTCGCACACAGGCCCCGGGGAGCTGTTTTTT. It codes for CASSGGSHTGPGELFF. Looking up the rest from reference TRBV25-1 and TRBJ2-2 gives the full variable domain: EADIYQTPRYLVIGTGKKITLECSQTMGHDKMYWYQQDPGMELHLIHYSYGVNSTEKGDLSSESTVSRIRTEHFPLTLESARPSHTSQYLCASSGGSHTGPGELFFGEGSRLTVL.

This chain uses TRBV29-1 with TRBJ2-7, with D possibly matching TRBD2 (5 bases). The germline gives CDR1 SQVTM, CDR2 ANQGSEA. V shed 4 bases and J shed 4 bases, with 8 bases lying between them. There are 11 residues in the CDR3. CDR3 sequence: CSVVGSYEQYF. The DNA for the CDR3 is TGCAGCGTTGTAGGGAGTTACGAGCAGTACTTC.

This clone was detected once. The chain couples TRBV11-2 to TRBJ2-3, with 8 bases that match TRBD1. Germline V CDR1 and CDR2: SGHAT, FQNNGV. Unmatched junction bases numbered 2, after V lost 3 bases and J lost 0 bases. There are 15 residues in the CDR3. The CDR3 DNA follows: TGTGCCAGCAGCTTCGGGACAGGCAGCACAGATACGCAGTATTTT. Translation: CASSFGTGSTDTQYF. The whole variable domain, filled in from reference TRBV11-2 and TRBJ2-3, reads EAGVAQSPRYKIIEKRQSVAFWCNPISGHATLYWYQQILGQGPKLLIQFQNNGVVDDSQLPKDRFSAERLKGVDSTLKIQPAKLEDSAVYLCASSFGTGSTDTQYFGPGTRLTVL.